Following are 18 T cell receptor beta chains from one sample sequenced in a study of cytomegalovirus exposure and HLA in healthy donors. It was with 60 Vbeta and 13 Jbeta primers that the PCR ran. Sequencing was performed with immunoSEQ multiplex PCR; in TCRdb, only in-frame clones are kept and a portion is missing. The sample consists of 95,000 to 150,000 clones, 76% of them appearing once. Sequenced input: PBMCs. Receptor source: a man aged 45-65 years in good health and CMV-seronegative.

The chain employs TRBV5-5 and TRBJ1-6; 8 nucleotides line up with TRBD1. The V segment lost 5 bases and the J segment 9 bases; nucleotides outside the gene matches: 10. CDR1 SGHKS and CDR2 YYEKEE come from the germline V gene (reference sequence). The CDR3 is 15 residues long. CDR3 DNA sequence: TGTGCCAGCAGAGAACAGGGGGAAAGGAGTTCACCCCTCCACTTT. It specifies CASREQGERSSPLHF.

The chain combines TRBV19 with TRBJ2-3, with D hard to call. This CDR3 contains 15 residues. Trimming stripped 5 bases from V and 2 bases from J, with 14 bases between. CDR1 LNHDA and CDR2 SQIVND come from the germline V gene (reference sequence). As DNA, the CDR3 is TGTGCCAGTAGTTATCGTCCTTTTTACACAGATACGCAGTATTTT. Protein sequence: CASSYRPFYTDTQYF.

CDR3 DNA: TGTGCCAGCAGCTTAGGTTGGGGGCCGAACTCCTACAATGAGCAGTTCTTC. Protein product: CASSLGWGPNSYNEQFF. The chain recombines TRBV7-8 with TRBJ2-1; D is perhaps TRBD1 (6 bases). This CDR3 has 17 residues. The V gene lost 1 base and the J gene lost 0 bases, with 13 bases spanning the gap. Germline V gene data show CDR1 as SGHVS and CDR2 as FQNEAQ.

This clone was counted between two and nine times. The chain has TRBV5-1 and TRBJ1-2; TRBD1 is a possible D gene (6 bases). Trimming removed 1 base at V and 8 bases at J, with 9 bases between. Per the germline V gene, CDR1 is SGHRS and CDR2 is YFSETQ. There are 12 residues in the CDR3. The CDR3 loop reads CASSLTGKGYTF. DNA for the CDR3: TGCGCCAGCAGCTTGACAGGGAAGGGCTACACCTTC.

This clone has more than one count but fewer than ten. The rearrangement uses TRBV5-4 and TRBJ1-1, with D possibly being TRBD1 (5 bases). The V end was cut by 3 bases, the J end by 5 bases, with 14 bases between. This CDR3 is built from 14 residues. Germline CDR1 SGHNT, CDR2 YYREEE (reference sequence). CDR3 nucleotide sequence: TGTGCCAGCAGCTCGCCGGGGGTTCGGACTGAAGCTTTCTTT. Translation: CASSSPGVRTEAFF.

The V gene is TRBV5-1, the J gene TRBJ1-1; 8 nucleotides line up with TRBD1. Trimming at V came to 4 bases and at J to 5 bases, leaving 10 bases not matched to a gene. CDR1 and CDR2 from the germline V gene are SGHRS and YFSETQ. The CDR3 spans 15 residues. CDR3 DNA: TGCGCCAGCAGCGCTAGACAGGGGACGGGAACTGAAGCTTTCTTT. Translation gives CASSARQGTGTEAFF. Using reference TRBV5-1 and TRBJ1-1 for the parts outside the CDR3, the full variable domain is KAGVTQTPRYLIKTRGQQVTLSCSPISGHRSVSWYQQTPGQGLQFLFEYFSETQRNKGNFPGRFSGRQFSNSRSEMNVSTLELGDSALYLCASSARQGTGTEAFFGQGTRLTVV.

This chain connects TRBV2 to TRBJ1-2; 10 bases line up with TRBD1. The V segment lost 7 bases and the J segment 2 bases; nucleotides outside the gene matches: 4. The germline CDR1 and CDR2 sequences are SNHLY and FYNNEI. The CDR3 length is 14 residues. The CDR3 sequence is CASNRDRGNYGYTF. Written as DNA, the CDR3 is TGTGCCAGCAACAGGGACAGGGGAAACTATGGCTACACCTTC.

This chain joins TRBV7-8 and TRBJ1-1, with 12 nucleotides matching TRBD1. Germline CDR1 is SGHVS and CDR2 is FQNEAQ. V shed 8 bases and J 0 bases; nucleotides not matched to a gene: 10. This CDR3 region has 17 residues. CDR3 amino acids: CASPGVGQGALNTEAFF. Here the CDR3 DNA reads TGTGCCAGCCCCGGGGTGGGACAGGGGGCCCTGAACACTGAAGCTTTCTTT.

The chain joins TRBV2 to TRBJ2-5, with D unresolved. This CDR3 is 14 amino acids long. Germline assignment: CDR1 SNHLY and CDR2 FYNNEI. V was cut by 4 bases and J by 3 bases, with 12 bases left in between. CDR3 nucleotide sequence: TGTGCCAGCAGTGGGCCAGTTCGGGAAGAGACCCAGTACTTC. Translated: CASSGPVREETQYF.

The chain combines TRBV9 with TRBJ2-7; possibly TRBD2 for D (7 bases). The germline V gene encodes CDR1 SGDLS and CDR2 YYNGEE. The germline V and J ends were trimmed by 4 bases and 4 bases, with 12 bases remaining between them. CDR3 length: 13 amino acids. In DNA form, the CDR3 reads TGTGCCAGCAGCCCGGGGGGCTCTTACGAGCAGTACTTC. It specifies CASSPGGSYEQYF.

The rearrangement uses TRBV6-1 and TRBJ1-2; D gene uncertain. Germline values: CDR1 MNHNS, CDR2 SASEGT. V was shortened by 5 bases and J by 1 base, with 11 bases between the two germline ends. The CDR3 loop spans 14 amino acids. The CDR3: CASSLSGVNYGYTF. CDR3 in DNA: TGTGCCAGCAGTCTCTCCGGGGTTAACTATGGCTACACCTTC.

V usage is TRBV18 and J usage is TRBJ1-2; 7 bases line up with TRBD1. Trimming removed 6 bases from V and 5 bases from J; junction bases left unmatched: 6. The germline CDR1 and CDR2 sequences are KGHSH and LQKENI. This CDR3 region has 13 residues. CDR3 residues: CASSPGQRYGYTF. The CDR3 DNA reads as TGTGCCAGCTCGCCGGGACAGAGATATGGCTACACCTTC.

This chain uses TRBV5-6 with TRBJ2-7, with TRBD1 identical over 7 bases. Germline values: CDR1 SGHDT, CDR2 YYEEEE. J was trimmed by 5 bases and V by 2 bases; bases with no gene match: 7. This CDR3 spans 14 amino acids. For the CDR3, the DNA is TGTGCCAGCAGCTTTGGGACAGAACTAAACGAGCAGTACGTC. This codes for CASSFGTELNEQYV.

This chain links TRBV19 with TRBJ2-3, with 7 bases fitting TRBD1. This CDR3 is built from 15 residues. In germline, CDR1 is LNHDA, CDR2 SQIVND (reference sequence). The trim removed 5 bases at V and 1 base at J, leaving 6 bases unmatched. CDR3 loop: CASSGNQGGTDTQYF. The CDR3 region has the DNA TGTGCCAGTAGTGGAAATCAGGGGGGCACAGATACGCAGTATTTT.

The chain combines TRBV29-1 with TRBJ2-3, with D possibly being TRBD2 (5 bases). The germline V and J ends were trimmed by 3 bases and 2 bases, with 9 bases remaining between them. Germline V gene sequence: CDR1 SQVTM, CDR2 ANQGSEA. The CDR3 covers 13 residues. In nucleotides, the CDR3 is TGCAGCGTTGAGCGGGTGGCCACAGATACGCAGTATTTT. Translated, it gives CSVERVATDTQYF.

CDR3 in amino acids: CASSLEGGTTDSGELFF. The DNA for the CDR3 is TGTGCCAGCAGCTTAGAAGGGGGAACAACCGACTCGGGGGAGCTGTTTTTT. The chain employs TRBV11-2 and TRBJ2-2; perhaps TRBD1 as D (6 bases). V was clipped by 0 bases and J by 8 bases, with 19 bases between them. The CDR3 is 17 amino acids. Germline V gene sequence: CDR1 SGHAT, CDR2 FQNNGV.

The chain has TRBV9 and TRBJ2-7, with 9 bases identical to TRBD1. Germline V gene sequence: CDR1 SGDLS, CDR2 YYNGEE. The CDR3 is made up of 14 amino acids. V trimming: 0 bases; J trimming: 5 bases; junction bases outside the gene matches: 3. CDR3 sequence: CASSVARTGDEQYF. The CDR3 DNA follows: TGTGCCAGCAGCGTAGCTCGGACAGGGGACGAGCAGTACTTC. The whole variable domain, remainder taken from reference TRBV9 and TRBJ2-7, is DSGVTQTPKHLITATGQRVTLRCSPRSGDLSVYWYQQSLDQGLQFLIQYYNGEERAKGNILERFSAQQFPDLHSELNLSSLELGDSALYFCASSVARTGDEQYFGPGTRLTVT.

This chain joins TRBV6-5 and TRBJ2-1; 12 nucleotides align to TRBD2. CDR3 length equals 15 residues. V gave up 6 bases and J gave up 5 bases; unmatched junction bases: 5. The V gene's germline CDR1 is MNHEY and CDR2 SVGAGI. CDR3 protein: CASSGRLAGDNEQFF. The CDR3 region has the DNA TGTGCCAGCAGCGGCAGACTAGCGGGGGACAATGAGCAGTTCTTC.